This entry describes one T cell receptor (beta chain). Germline CDR1 and CDR2: MNHNY and SVGAGI (reference sequence). The CDR3 contains 11 residues. J was trimmed by 7 bases and V by 6 bases; bases with no gene match: 1. The data originate from a study of control samples from healthy donors and cancer patients. Assay used: immunoSEQ multiplex PCR; TCRdb lists only in-frame clones, some missing. In the table there are under 150,000 clones, about nine tenths of which are singletons. The gene calls are TRBV6-6 and TRBJ2-5, with 8 bases matching TRBD2. The receptor's source is a man aged 25-45 years in good health. The source material was blood. The CDR3 DNA follows: TGTGCCAGCAGCCGGGAGGGGACCCAGTACTTC. This codes for CASSREGTQYF.